The 14 T cell receptor beta chains listed next were all sequenced from one sample in a study of OX40 agonist ivuxolimab in advanced cancers. Only in-frame clones appear in the TCRdb table, and some are missing; sequencing was by immunoSEQ multiplex PCR. The sample consists of more than 45,000 clones, 65% to 85% of them appearing once. Sequencing used CD4+ or CD8+ T cells sorted from blood, obtained in a trial of the OX40 agonist ivuxolimab. The receptors derive from an adult with an advanced solid tumor such as melanoma, head and neck, liver or kidney cancer.

This sequence joins TRBV28 and TRBJ1-4; TRBD1 is a possible D gene (5 bases). V dropped 6 bases and J dropped 3 bases, with 17 bases sitting between them. Germline CDR1 reads MDHEN; CDR2 reads SYDVKM. The CDR3 is 16 amino acids. CDR3 loop: CASSVLGDGSNEKLFF. DNA of the CDR3: TGTGCCAGCAGCGTTTTGGGGGACGGGTCTAATGAAAAACTGTTTTTT.

The rearrangement uses TRBV5-7 and TRBJ2-3; 9 nucleotides match TRBD2. TRBV5-7 is treated as an ORF (open reading frame) with a function not yet certain. V trimming: 0 bases; J trimming: 6 bases; junction bases outside the gene matches: 11. The CDR3 loop spans 17 amino acids. The CDR3 protein is CASSLGASGGTGDTQYF. The CDR3 DNA reads TGTGCCAGCAGCTTGGGGGCCAGCGGGGGGACCGGGGATACGCAGTATTTT.

The chain carries TRBV27 and TRBJ2-3, with TRBD2 as a possible D gene (6 bases). In germline, CDR1 is MNHEY, CDR2 SMNVEV (reference sequence). The V and J ends lost 3 bases and 2 bases respectively, with 12 bases between them. This CDR3 is 15 amino acids long. The CDR3 nucleotides are TGTGCCAGCAGTTTTACGGGAGTAGTCACAGATACGCAGTATTTT. The encoded protein is CASSFTGVVTDTQYF.

The chain combines TRBV6-5 with TRBJ2-7; 10 bases fit TRBD2. This CDR3 has 14 residues. V dropped 5 bases and J dropped 6; count of bases not matched to a gene: 7. Germline V gene sequence: CDR1 MNHEY, CDR2 SVGAGI. In DNA form, the CDR3 reads TGTGCCAGCAGTGAAGTTCTAGCGGGAGTCGAGCAGTACTTC. Translation gives CASSEVLAGVEQYF.

The chain uses TRBV7-2 and TRBJ2-5; D possibly matches TRBD1 or TRBD2 (6 bases each). Germline values: CDR1 SGHTA, CDR2 FQGNSA. The length of the CDR3 is 17 residues. V lost 4 bases to trimming and J lost 2 bases, with 20 bases between them. For the CDR3, the DNA is TGTGCCAGCAGCTCCCGTAGGGCGGGACATATTCAAGAGACCCAGTACTTC. Translating gives CASSSRRAGHIQETQYF.

The genes are TRBV5-1 and TRBJ2-3; unclear D gene. This CDR3 comprises 14 residues. V was trimmed by 0 bases and J by 0 bases, leaving 5 bases between them. The germline CDR1 and CDR2 sequences are SGHRS and YFSETQ. CDR3 sequence: CASSLAPSTDTQYF. CDR3 in DNA: TGCGCCAGCAGCTTGGCTCCTAGCACAGATACGCAGTATTTT.

Comment on this clone: The sample carries other DNA sequences with the same CDR3. The rearrangement links TRBV18 to TRBJ2-7; tentatively, D is TRBD1 (6 bases). Germline V CDR1 and CDR2: KGHSH, LQKENI. The V and J ends lost 3 bases and 1 base respectively, with 10 bases between them. The CDR3 runs to 14 residues. CDR3 bases: TGTGCCAGCTCACCCGGTACAGGGTCCTACGAGCAGTACTTC. This encodes CASSPGTGSYEQYF.

The chain links TRBV6-1 to TRBJ2-2; D unclear. The V end lost 3 bases, the J end lost 3 bases, and 8 bases lay between the germline ends. The CDR3 has 14 amino acids. Germline V gene sequence: CDR1 MNHNS, CDR2 SASEGT. The CDR3 reads CASSDLLYTGELFF. The CDR3 DNA is TGTGCCAGCAGTGACTTACTCTACACCGGGGAGCTGTTTTTT.

The rearrangement joins TRBV30 to TRBJ2-5; D perhaps matches TRBD1 (6 bases). The end of the DNA aligns better with TRBJ2-7, so the J call may be wrong. The CDR3 sequence is 13 residues long. Germline values: CDR1 GTSNPN, CDR2 SVGIG (reference sequence). CDR3 sequence (DNA): TGTGCCTGGAAGGAAGGGGGTTCCTACGAGCAGTACTTC. It specifies CAWKEGGSYEQYF.

CDR3 sequence: CSVGQGPMDEQYF. The CDR3 coding sequence is TGCAGCGTTGGACAGGGGCCTATGGACGAGCAGTACTTC. The chain employs TRBV29-1 and TRBJ2-7, with 8 bases identical to TRBD1. Unmatched junction bases numbered 7, after V lost 4 bases and J lost 5 bases. The CDR3 extends over 13 amino acids. The V gene's germline CDR1 is SQVTM and CDR2 ANQGSEA.

The rearrangement joins TRBV27 to TRBJ2-2; possibly TRBD1 for D (5 bases). V was clipped by 5 bases and J by 0 bases, with 13 bases between them. The length of the CDR3 is 16 residues. CDR1 and CDR2 (germline): MNHEY, SMNVEV (reference sequence). The CDR3 region is CASSPTWGPNTGELFF. The DNA of the CDR3 is TGTGCCAGCAGTCCCACGTGGGGCCCGAACACCGGGGAGCTGTTTTTT.

This clone was observed a handful of times. V is TRBV11-2 and J is TRBJ1-1, with 10 bases identical to TRBD1. With 5 bases clipped from V and 4 bases from J, the junction kept 7 bases outside the gene matches. Germline CDR1 SGHAT, CDR2 FQNNGV. CDR3 length equals 15 residues. The CDR3: CASSTRTGGATEAFF. For the CDR3, the DNA is TGTGCCAGCAGCACCAGGACAGGGGGGGCCACTGAAGCTTTCTTT.

The J gene is TRBJ2-1, the V gene TRBV7-2; the match to TRBD2 covers 14 bases. The germline gives CDR1 SGHTA, CDR2 FQGNSA. CDR3 size: 18 residues. After removal of 5 bases from V and 6 bases from J, the junction contained 12 bases not matched to a gene. CDR3 region: CASSLHSTSGRVGNEQFF. For the CDR3, the DNA is TGTGCCAGCAGCCTGCACTCGACTAGCGGGAGGGTCGGCAATGAGCAGTTCTTC. Together with reference TRBV7-2 and TRBJ2-1, the CDR3 gives the full variable domain: GAGVSQSPSNKVTEKGKDVELRCDPISGHTALYWYRQSLGQGLEFLIYFQGNSAPDKSGLPSDRFSAERTGGSVSTLTIQRTQQEDSAVYLCASSLHSTSGRVGNEQFFGPGTRLTVL.

This clone was counted a single time. V is TRBV6-1 and J is TRBJ1-1, with D possibly TRBD1 on 6 matching bases. V was clipped by 6 bases and J by 0 bases, with 8 bases between them. In germline, CDR1 is MNHNS, CDR2 SASEGT. This CDR3 spans 13 amino acids. CDR3 DNA sequence: TGTGCCAGCAGGGACAGCATGAACACTGAAGCTTTCTTT. This sequence encodes CASRDSMNTEAFF.